Listed below are T cell receptor beta chains from one sample, sequenced in a study of blood T cells in healthy people across ages. TCRdb independently ran MiXCR on the 5' RACE reads; one entry per CDR3 protein. The repertoire consists of about a million distinct CDR3 sequences, with roughly half occurring once and the leading ten covering about 22%. The material sequenced was blood. The receptor set was obtained from an older woman in good health. The CDR3 runs from the conserved cysteine through the conserved F or W. A D gene is named only where the DNA matches it firmly. Clone size is not always given. Where it is, it says once, few, many or a class for expanded clones.

j_call,d_call,clone_size,v_call,cdr3_aa,cdr3_nt
TRBJ1-2,NA,few,TRBV28,CASSLGLSSYGYTF,TGTGCCAGCAGTTTAGGGCTGAGTTCCTATGGCTACACCTTC
TRBJ2-7,NA,NA,TRBV18,CASSPLGGEGGEQYF,TGTGCCAGCTCACCGCTTGGAGGTGAGGGCGGCGAGCAGTACTTC
TRBJ2-7,TRBD2,NA,TRBV3-1,CASSQDRRGRSSYERYF,TGTGCCAGCAGCCAAGACCGTCGCGGGAGGTCTTCCTACGAGCGGTACTTC
TRBJ2-1,NA,NA,TRBV7-9,CASSRRASEQFF,TGTGCCAGCAGCAGGCGGGCGAGTGAGCAGTTCTTC
TRBJ2-7,NA,NA,TRBV7-8,CASSPTRFGPYEQYF,TGTGCCAGCAGCCCCACGAGGTTCGGCCCCTACGAGCAGTACTTC
TRBJ2-7,TRBD1,NA,TRBV5-6,CASSTGQASYEQYF,TGTGCCAGCAGCACAGGACAGGCTTCCTACGAGCAGTACTTC
TRBJ2-3,TRBD2,NA,TRBV7-3,CAISPAGLVKSQYF,TGTGCCATCAGCCCGGCGGGACTAGTTAAGTCCCAGTATTTT
TRBJ2-7,NA,NA,TRBV29-1,CGVAVNSPSEQYF,TGCGGCGTTGCCGTAAATTCACCTAGTGAGCAGTACTTC
TRBJ2-1,TRBD2,NA,TRBV29-1,CSVGSGTTEQFF,TGCAGCGTCGGATCCGGGACTACCGAGCAGTTCTTC
TRBJ1-5,NA,NA,TRBV14,CAGSQGLGRPQHF,TGTGCCGGCAGCCAAGGCTTAGGGAGGCCCCAGCATTTT
TRBJ2-2,TRBD2,few,TRBV5-1,CASSIAGDEGGELFF,TGCGCCAGCAGCATAGCGGGAGATGAAGGCGGGGAGCTGTTTTTT
TRBJ2-7,NA,NA,TRBV20-1,CSARDSGSYEQYF,TGCAGTGCTAGAGATAGCGGCTCCTACGAGCAGTACTTC
TRBJ1-6,TRBD1,NA,TRBV2,CASSTETGNDSPLHF,TGTGCCAGCAGCACCGAGACAGGGAATGATTCACCCCTCCACTTT
TRBJ2-5,TRBD2,NA,TRBV6-2/TRBV6-3,CASGTGLAGETQYF,TGTGCCAGCGGAACCGGGCTAGCGGGAGAGACCCAGTACTTC
TRBJ2-6,TRBD1,few,TRBV5-5,CASSPGQLNSGANVLTF,TGTGCCAGCAGCCCGGGACAGCTTAACTCTGGGGCCAACGTCCTGACTTTC
TRBJ2-3,NA,NA,TRBV20-1,CSNSRGDPTDTQYF,TGCAGTAACAGCAGGGGTGACCCCACAGATACGCAGTATTTT
TRBJ2-1,NA,NA,TRBV3-1,CASSQVRRVGETQFF,TGTGCCAGCAGCCAAGTGAGAAGGGTGGGCGAGACCCAGTTCTTC
TRBJ2-5,NA,NA,TRBV6-2/TRBV6-3,CASSQMPGRGTQYF,TGTGCCAGCAGTCAAATGCCCGGGCGGGGGACCCAGTACTTC
TRBJ2-6,TRBD1,NA,TRBV4-3,CASSQEAGGLFSGANVLTF,TGCGCCAGCAGCCAAGAAGCAGGGGGTTTATTCTCTGGGGCCAACGTCCTGACTTTC
TRBJ2-3,NA,NA,TRBV12-3/TRBV12-4,CASSWTGAKDTQYF,TGTGCCAGCAGTTGGACTGGGGCCAAAGATACGCAGTATTTT
TRBJ2-1,NA,NA,TRBV29-1,CSVEDLGSRFF,TGCAGCGTTGAAGATCTAGGATCTAGGTTCTTC
TRBJ2-5,NA,few,TRBV7-2,CASSRAPERETQYF,TGTGCCAGCAGCCGCGCTCCTGAAAGAGAGACCCAGTACTTC
TRBJ2-3,NA,NA,TRBV3-1,CASSQMPLGPSDTQYF,TGTGCCAGCAGCCAAATGCCCCTGGGGCCCTCAGATACGCAGTATTTT
TRBJ2-3,TRBD2,NA,TRBV28,CASRQWWSSFSGRSETTDTQYF,TGTGCCAGCAGGCAATGGTGGTCGTCTTTTAGCGGGAGGTCGGAAACTACAGATACGCAGTATTTT
TRBJ2-3,NA,NA,TRBV25-1,CASSGGGRTDTQYF,TGTGCCAGCAGTGGTGGGGGCCGCACAGATACGCAGTATTTT
TRBJ2-5,NA,few,TRBV5-1,CASSLESQETQYF,TGCGCCAGCAGCTTGGAATCACAAGAGACCCAGTACTTC
TRBJ1-2,NA,NA,TRBV7-2,CASSIAGASMDGYTF,TGTGCCAGCAGCATAGCCGGGGCGTCGATGGATGGCTACACCTTC
TRBJ1-2,NA,few,TRBV5-6,CASSWTDAMDYTF,TGTGCCAGCAGCTGGACAGACGCTATGGACTACACCTTC
TRBJ2-7,NA,NA,TRBV7-3,CASSAGQSSYNEQYF,TGTGCCAGCAGCGCGGGACAAAGCTCCTACAATGAGCAGTACTTC
TRBJ2-5,TRBD2,NA,TRBV5-1,CATTPGGLGSETQYF,TGCGCCACTACCCCGGGGGGACTAGGTTCGGAGACCCAGTACTTC
TRBJ1-5,NA,NA,TRBV4-2,CASSQESGSNQPQHF,TGTGCCAGCAGCCAAGAGTCGGGCAGCAATCAGCCCCAGCATTTT
TRBJ2-3,TRBD2,NA,TRBV7-9,CASSLAFTREAPDTQYF,TGTGCCAGCAGCTTAGCGTTTACGCGGGAGGCGCCAGATACGCAGTATTTT
TRBJ1-4,NA,few,TRBV15,CATSRDQGRDEKLFF,TGTGCCACCAGCAGAGATCAGGGCAGGGATGAAAAACTGTTTTTT
TRBJ2-7,TRBD2,NA,TRBV27,CASSLSTSGSSYEQYF,TGTGCCAGCAGTTTATCGACTAGCGGAAGCTCCTACGAGCAGTACTTC
TRBJ2-6,NA,NA,TRBV7-2,CASKDTGANVLTF,TGTGCCAGCAAGGATACTGGGGCCAACGTCCTGACTTTC
TRBJ2-3,NA,NA,TRBV6-1,CASSPIQEGPEYTPTDTQYF,TGTGCCAGCAGTCCCATTCAGGAGGGGCCGGAATATACTCCCACAGATACGCAGTATTTT
TRBJ1-2,NA,NA,TRBV2,CASSGQSIYGYTF,TGTGCCAGCAGTGGCCAGTCAATCTATGGCTACACCTTC
TRBJ2-7,TRBD2,few,TRBV20-1,CSATGGATSGTHEQYF,TGCAGTGCCACAGGGGGCGCGACTAGCGGGACCCACGAGCAGTACTTC
TRBJ2-2,NA,many,TRBV12-3/TRBV12-4,CASSFLMAAGELFF,TGTGCCAGCAGTTTCCTCATGGCGGCCGGGGAGCTGTTTTTT
TRBJ2-1,TRBD2,NA,TRBV14,CASSQGVSGSDEQFF,TGTGCCAGCAGCCAAGGTGTTAGCGGGAGCGATGAGCAGTTCTTC
TRBJ1-2,NA,few,TRBV28,CASSPHTANYGYTF,TGTGCCAGCAGTCCCCACACCGCTAACTATGGCTACACCTTC
TRBJ1-6,NA,NA,TRBV19,CASSPGTFLSPLHF,TGTGCCAGTAGCCCCGGGACGTTTCTTTCACCCCTCCACTTT
TRBJ2-5,TRBD2,once,TRBV29-1,CSVEGWGLAGLLQETQYF,TGCAGCGTAGAGGGATGGGGACTAGCGGGGCTATTACAAGAGACCCAGTACTTC